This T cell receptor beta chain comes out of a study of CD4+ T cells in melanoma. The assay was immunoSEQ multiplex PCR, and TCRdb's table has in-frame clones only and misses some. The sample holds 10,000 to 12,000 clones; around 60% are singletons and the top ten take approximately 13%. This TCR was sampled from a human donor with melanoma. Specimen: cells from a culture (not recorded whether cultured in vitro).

CDR3 region: CASGSGLGNPYEQYF. CDR3 sequence (DNA): TGCGCCAGCGGGTCGGGGCTGGGGAATCCCTACGAGCAGTACTTC. The gene calls are TRBV5-1 and TRBJ2-7; D is possibly TRBD1 or TRBD2 (5 bases each). V gave up 7 bases and J gave up 2 bases, with 19 bases separating them. Per germline, CDR1 SGHRS and CDR2 YFSETQ. There are 15 residues in the CDR3.